This T cell receptor beta chain originates from a study of graft-versus-host responses after intestinal transplantation. Study at large: As for transplant type, recipients had multivisceral, liver-intestinal, or isolated intestinal grafts. All of the recipients had induction that used anti-thymocyte globulin, then tacrolimus and steroids for roughly three years. General study points: Early after transplant, HvG declines were associated with peak levels of circulating GvH clones.

In the case of this clone: The antigen is undetermined.

This CDR3 spans 13 amino acids. Trimming cost V 2 bases and J 6 bases, with 7 bases left between them. Germline lookup yields CDR1 SGHTA and CDR2 FQGTGA. Profiling relied on immunoSEQ multiplex PCR, and the TCRdb table lists in-frame clones only, not all of them. The sample holds about 130,000 clones, around 90% seen once. The specimen comprised unstimulated CD4+ T cells sorted from spleen or lymph node cells, sampled before intestinal transplant. The TCR originated in a human donor who received an intestinal transplant. The chain joins TRBV7-3 to TRBJ2-2; D not certain. CDR3: CASSLYAAGELFF. CDR3 DNA sequence: TGTGCCAGCAGCTTATATGCGGCCGGGGAGCTGTTTTTT.